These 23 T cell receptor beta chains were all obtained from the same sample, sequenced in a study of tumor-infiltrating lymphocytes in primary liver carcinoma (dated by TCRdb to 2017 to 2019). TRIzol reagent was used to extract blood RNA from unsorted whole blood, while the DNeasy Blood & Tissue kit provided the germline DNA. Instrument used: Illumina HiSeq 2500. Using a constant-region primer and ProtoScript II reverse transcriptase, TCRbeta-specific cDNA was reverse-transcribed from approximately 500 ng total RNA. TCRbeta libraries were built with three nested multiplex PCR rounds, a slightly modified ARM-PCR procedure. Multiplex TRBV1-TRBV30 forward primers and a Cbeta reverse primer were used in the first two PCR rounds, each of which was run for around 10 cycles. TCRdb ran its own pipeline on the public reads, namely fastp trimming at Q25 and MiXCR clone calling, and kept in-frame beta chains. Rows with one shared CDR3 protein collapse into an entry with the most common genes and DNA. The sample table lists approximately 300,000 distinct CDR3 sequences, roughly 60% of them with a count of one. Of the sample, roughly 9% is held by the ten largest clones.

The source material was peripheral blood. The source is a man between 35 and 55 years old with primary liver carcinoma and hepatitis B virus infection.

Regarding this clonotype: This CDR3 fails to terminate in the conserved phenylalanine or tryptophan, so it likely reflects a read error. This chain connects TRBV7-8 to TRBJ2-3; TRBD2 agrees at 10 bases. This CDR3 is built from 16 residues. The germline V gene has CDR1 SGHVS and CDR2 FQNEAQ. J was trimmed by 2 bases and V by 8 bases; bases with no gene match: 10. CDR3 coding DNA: TGTGCCAGCTGCTACGGACTAGCGGACGACACAGATACGCAGTATTCT. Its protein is CASCYGLADDTDTQYS.

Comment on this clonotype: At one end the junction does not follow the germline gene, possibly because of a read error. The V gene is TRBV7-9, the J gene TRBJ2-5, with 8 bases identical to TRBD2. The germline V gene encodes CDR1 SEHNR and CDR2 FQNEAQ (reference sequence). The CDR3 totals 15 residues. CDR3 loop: CTSSINSGTGETQYF. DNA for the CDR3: TGTACCAGCAGCATAAATAGCGGGACGGGAGAGACCCAGTACTTC. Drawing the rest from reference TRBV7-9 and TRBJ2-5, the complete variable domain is DTGVSQNPRHKITKRGQNVTFRCDPISEHNRLYWYRQTLGQGPEFLTYFQNEAQLEKSRLLSDRFSAERPKGSFSTLEIQRTEQGDSAMYLCTSSINSGTGETQYFGPGTRLLVL.

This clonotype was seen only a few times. This CDR3 reads CASSPGTSGTFNEQFF. The CDR3 nucleotides read TGTGCCAGCTCGCCCGGGACTAGCGGGACTTTCAATGAGCAGTTCTTC. This chain connects TRBV18 to TRBJ2-1; 13 nucleotides agree with TRBD2. The length of the CDR3 is 16 residues. V shed 6 bases and J 6 bases; nucleotides not matched to a gene: 8. Germline values: CDR1 KGHSH, CDR2 LQKENI.

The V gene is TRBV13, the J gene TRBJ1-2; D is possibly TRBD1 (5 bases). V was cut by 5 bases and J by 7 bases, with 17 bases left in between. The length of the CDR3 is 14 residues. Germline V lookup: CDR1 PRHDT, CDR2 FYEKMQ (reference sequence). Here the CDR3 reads CASSRLTGTSGYTF. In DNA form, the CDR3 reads TGTGCCAGCAGCCGATTGACTGGGACTAGTGGCTACACCTTC. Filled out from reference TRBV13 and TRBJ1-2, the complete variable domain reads AAGVIQSPRHLIKEKRETATLKCYPIPRHDTVYWYQQGPGQDPQFLISFYEKMQSDKGSIPDRFSAQQFSDYHSELNMSSLELGDSALYFCASSRLTGTSGYTFGSGTRLTVV.

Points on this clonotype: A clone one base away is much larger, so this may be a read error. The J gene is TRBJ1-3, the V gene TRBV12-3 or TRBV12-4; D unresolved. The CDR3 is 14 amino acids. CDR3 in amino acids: CVSSFSGSGNTIYF. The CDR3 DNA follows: TGTGTCAGCAGTTTTTCCGGCTCTGGAAACACCATATATTTT.

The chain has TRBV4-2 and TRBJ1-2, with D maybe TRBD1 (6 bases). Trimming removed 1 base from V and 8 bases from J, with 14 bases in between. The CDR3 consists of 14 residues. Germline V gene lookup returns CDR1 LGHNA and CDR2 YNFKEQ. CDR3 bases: TGTGCCAGCAGCCAAGCGAACAGGGTAGACGGCTACACCTTC. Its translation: CASSQANRVDGYTF.

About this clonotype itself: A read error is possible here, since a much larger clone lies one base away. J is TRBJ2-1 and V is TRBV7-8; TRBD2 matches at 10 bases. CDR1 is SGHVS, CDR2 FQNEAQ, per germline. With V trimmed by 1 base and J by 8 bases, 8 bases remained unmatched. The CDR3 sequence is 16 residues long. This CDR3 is CASSLGEREGLDEQFF. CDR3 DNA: TGTGCCAGCAGCTTAGGCGAGCGGGAGGGCCTCGATGAGCAGTTCTTC.

CDR3 sequence: CAISAGGRRGTEAFF. As DNA, the CDR3 is TGTGCCATCAGTGCAGGGGGCCGGCGTGGCACTGAAGCTTTCTTT. The chain joins TRBV10-3 to TRBJ1-1; TRBD1 aligns across 8 bases. Per the germline V gene, CDR1 is ENHRY and CDR2 is SYGVKD. J was trimmed by 4 bases and V by 4 bases; bases with no gene match: 8. The CDR3 runs 15 residues.

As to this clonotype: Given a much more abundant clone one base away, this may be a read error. The chain's CDR3 is CASSHPAGRTDTQYF. The CDR3 DNA sequence: TGCGCCAGCAGCCATCCAGCGGGAAGAACAGATACGCAGTATTTT. This sequence joins TRBV4-1 and TRBJ2-3; 7 nucleotides align to TRBD2. The V and J ends lost 3 bases and 3 bases, in that order; junction bases with no gene match: 6. The germline gives CDR1 MGHRA, CDR2 YSYEKL. The CDR3 has 15 amino acids.

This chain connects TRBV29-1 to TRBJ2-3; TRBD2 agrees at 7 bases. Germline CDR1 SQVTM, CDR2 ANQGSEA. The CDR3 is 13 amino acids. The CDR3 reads CTLEASGADTQYF. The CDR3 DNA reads TGCACCCTTGAAGCTAGCGGTGCAGATACGCAGTATTTT.

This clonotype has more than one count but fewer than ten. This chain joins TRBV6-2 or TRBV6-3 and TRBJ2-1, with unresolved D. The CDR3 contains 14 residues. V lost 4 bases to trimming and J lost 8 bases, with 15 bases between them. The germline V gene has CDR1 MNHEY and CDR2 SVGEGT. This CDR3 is CASSFWGSRYEQFF. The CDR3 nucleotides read TGTGCCAGCAGTTTCTGGGGATCTAGGTATGAGCAGTTCTTC.

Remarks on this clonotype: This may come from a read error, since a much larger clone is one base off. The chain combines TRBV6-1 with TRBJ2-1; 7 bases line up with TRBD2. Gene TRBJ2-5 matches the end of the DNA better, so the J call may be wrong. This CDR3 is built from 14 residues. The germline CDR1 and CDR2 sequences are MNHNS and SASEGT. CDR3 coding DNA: TGTGCCAGCAGTGGTGGACTAGTAAAAGAGACCCAGTACTTC. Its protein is CASSGGLVKETQYF.

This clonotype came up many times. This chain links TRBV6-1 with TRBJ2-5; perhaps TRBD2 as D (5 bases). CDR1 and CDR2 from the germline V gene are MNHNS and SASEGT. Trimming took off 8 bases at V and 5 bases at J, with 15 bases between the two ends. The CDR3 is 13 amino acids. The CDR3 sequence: CASSFGLGETQYF. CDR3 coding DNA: TGTGCCAGCTCCTTTGGACTGGGGGAGACCCAGTACTTC.

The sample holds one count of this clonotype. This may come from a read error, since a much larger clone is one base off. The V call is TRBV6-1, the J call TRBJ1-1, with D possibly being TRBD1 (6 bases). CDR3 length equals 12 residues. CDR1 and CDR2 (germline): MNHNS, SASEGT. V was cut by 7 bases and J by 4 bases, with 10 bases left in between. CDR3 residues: CASTGASTEAFF. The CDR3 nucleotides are TGTGCCAGCACGGGGGCATCCACTGAAGCTTTCTTT.

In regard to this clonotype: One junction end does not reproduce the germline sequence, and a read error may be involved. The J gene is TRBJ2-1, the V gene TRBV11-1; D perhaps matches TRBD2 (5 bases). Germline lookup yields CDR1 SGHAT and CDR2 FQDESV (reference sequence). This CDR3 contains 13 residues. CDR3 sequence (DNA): TGTGCCAGCAGCTCAGTGGAGCGGAATGAGCATTTCTTC. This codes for CASSSVERNEHFF.

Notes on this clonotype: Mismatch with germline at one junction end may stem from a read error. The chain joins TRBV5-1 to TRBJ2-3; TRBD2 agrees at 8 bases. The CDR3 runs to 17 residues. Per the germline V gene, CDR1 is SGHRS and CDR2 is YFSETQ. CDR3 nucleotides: TGCGCCAGCAACTTGTTCAATAGCGGGACTAGCACAGATACGCAGTATTTT. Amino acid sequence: CASNLFNSGTSTDTQYF.

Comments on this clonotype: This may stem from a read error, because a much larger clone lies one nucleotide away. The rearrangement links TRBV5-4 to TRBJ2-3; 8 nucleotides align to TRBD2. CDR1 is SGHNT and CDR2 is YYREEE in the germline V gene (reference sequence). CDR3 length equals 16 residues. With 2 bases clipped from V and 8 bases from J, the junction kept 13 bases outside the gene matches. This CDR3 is CASSLSPSGSGGTQYF. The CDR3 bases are TGTGCCAGCAGCTTATCCCCTAGCGGGTCAGGAGGTACGCAGTATTTT.

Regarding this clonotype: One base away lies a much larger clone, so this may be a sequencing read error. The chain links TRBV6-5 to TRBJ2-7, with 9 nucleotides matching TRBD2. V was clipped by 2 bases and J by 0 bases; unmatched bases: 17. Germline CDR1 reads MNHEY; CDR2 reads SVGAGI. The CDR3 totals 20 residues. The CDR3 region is CASSYLSGTSPSPPSYEQYF. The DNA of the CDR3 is TGTGCCAGCAGTTACCTTTCCGGGACTAGCCCATCGCCACCCTCCTACGAGCAGTACTTC.

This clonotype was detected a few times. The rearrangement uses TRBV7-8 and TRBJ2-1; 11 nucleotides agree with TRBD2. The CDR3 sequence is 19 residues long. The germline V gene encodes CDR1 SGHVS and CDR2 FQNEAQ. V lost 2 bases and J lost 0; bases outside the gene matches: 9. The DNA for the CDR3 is TGTGCCAGCAGCTTAAGATTCAATAGCGGGAGGGTCTCCTACAATGAGCAGTTCTTC. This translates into CASSLRFNSGRVSYNEQFF.

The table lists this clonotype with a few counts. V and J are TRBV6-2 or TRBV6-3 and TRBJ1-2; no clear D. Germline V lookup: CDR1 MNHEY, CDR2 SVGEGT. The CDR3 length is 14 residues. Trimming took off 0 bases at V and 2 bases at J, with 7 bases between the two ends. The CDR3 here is CASSYSAGNYGYTF. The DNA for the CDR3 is TGTGCCAGCAGTTACTCCGCCGGGAACTATGGCTACACCTTC.

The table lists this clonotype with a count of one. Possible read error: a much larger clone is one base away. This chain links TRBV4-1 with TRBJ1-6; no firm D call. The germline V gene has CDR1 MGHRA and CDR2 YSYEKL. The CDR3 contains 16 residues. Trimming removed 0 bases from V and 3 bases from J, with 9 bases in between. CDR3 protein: CASSQDKGGYNSPLHF. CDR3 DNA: TGCGCCAGCAGCCAAGATAAGGGCGGCTATAATTCACCCCTCCACTTT.

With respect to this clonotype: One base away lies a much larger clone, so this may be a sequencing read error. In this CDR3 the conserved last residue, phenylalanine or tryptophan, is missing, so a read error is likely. The CDR3 DNA reads TGCGCCAGCAGCCAAGATCGAGGAATTGAGCAGTTCTTA. Residues: CASSQDRGIEQFL. V usage is TRBV4-3 and J usage is TRBJ2-1; D is unresolved. The germline CDR1 and CDR2 sequences are LGHNA and YSLEER. This CDR3 spans 13 amino acids. Trimming left V 0 bases short and J 9 bases short, with 9 bases between.

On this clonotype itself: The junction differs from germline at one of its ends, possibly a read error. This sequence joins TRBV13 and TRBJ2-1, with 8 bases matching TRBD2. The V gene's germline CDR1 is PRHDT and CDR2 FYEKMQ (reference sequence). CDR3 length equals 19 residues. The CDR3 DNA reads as TGTGTCAGCAGCTTAGGTGGCGCGGGAGGCGCTCGGTCCTACAATAAGCAGTTCTTC. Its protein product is CVSSLGGAGGARSYNKQFF.